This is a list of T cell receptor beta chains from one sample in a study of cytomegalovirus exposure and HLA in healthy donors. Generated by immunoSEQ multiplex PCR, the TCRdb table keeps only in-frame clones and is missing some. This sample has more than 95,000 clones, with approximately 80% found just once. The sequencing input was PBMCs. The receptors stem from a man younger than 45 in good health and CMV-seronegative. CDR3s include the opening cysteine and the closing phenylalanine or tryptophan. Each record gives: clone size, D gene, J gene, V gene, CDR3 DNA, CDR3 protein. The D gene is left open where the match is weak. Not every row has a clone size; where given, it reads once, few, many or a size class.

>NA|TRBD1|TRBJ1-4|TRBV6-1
TGTGCCAGCAGTGAGGGGCTTGGGAACAGGGGTTCGCTGTTTTTT
CASSEGLGNRGSLFF
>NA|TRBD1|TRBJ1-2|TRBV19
TGTGCCAGTAACCGGGACAGGGCATTGCACTATGGCTACACCTTC
CASNRDRALHYGYTF
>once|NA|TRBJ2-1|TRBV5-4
TGTGCCAGCAGCTTGGGGTCGGGGGTGTACAATGAGCAGTTCTTC
CASSLGSGVYNEQFF
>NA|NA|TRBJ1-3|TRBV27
TGTGCCAGCAGTTTATACCCGGGGGGCTCTGGAAACACCATATATTTT
CASSLYPGGSGNTIYF
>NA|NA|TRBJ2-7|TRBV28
TGTGCCAGCAGTCTACAACCTGAAAACAGATCCTACGAGCAGTACTTC
CASSLQPENRSYEQYF
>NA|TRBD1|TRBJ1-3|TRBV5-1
TGCGCCAGCAGCTGGTTGGGACAGGCTTTCGGAAACACCATATATTTT
CASSWLGQAFGNTIYF
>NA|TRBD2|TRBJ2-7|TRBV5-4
TGTGCCGGCAGTTACAAGCGGGGGGGCCGCTACGAGCAGTACTTC
CAGSYKRGGRYEQYF
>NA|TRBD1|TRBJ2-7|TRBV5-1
TGCGCCAGCAGCTTGACACAGGGGGAACCCTACGAGCAGTACTTC
CASSLTQGEPYEQYF
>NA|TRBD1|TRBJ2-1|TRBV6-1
TGTGCCAGCAGGGGGACAGATTACAATGAGCAGTTCTTC
CASRGTDYNEQFF
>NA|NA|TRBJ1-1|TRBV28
TGTGCCAGCAGTCCCGACTCGGGTAAGGCCACTGAAGCTTTCTTT
CASSPDSGKATEAFF
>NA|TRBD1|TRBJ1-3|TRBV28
TGTGCCAGCAGCCGTTCAGGGGGCGCTGGAGGAAACACCATATATTTT
CASSRSGGAGGNTIYF
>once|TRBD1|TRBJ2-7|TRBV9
TGTGCCAGCAGCGTAATCGGGACAGCCTACGAGCAGTACTTC
CASSVIGTAYEQYF
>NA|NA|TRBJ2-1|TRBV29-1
TGCAGCGTTGATAGCCGGGGGAGCTCCTACAATGAGCAGTTCTTC
CSVDSRGSSYNEQFF
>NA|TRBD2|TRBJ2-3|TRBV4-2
TGTGCCAGCAGCCAAGACGGACTAGCGAGTAGCACAGATACGCAGTATTTT
CASSQDGLASSTDTQYF
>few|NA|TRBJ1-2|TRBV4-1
TGCGCCAGCAGCTTACGAATGCAGGGGACCGGCGGCTACACCTTC
CASSLRMQGTGGYTF
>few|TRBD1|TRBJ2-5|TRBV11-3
TGTGCCAGCAGCTTAGGACAGGGGGCCTCAGAGACCCAGTACTTC
CASSLGQGASETQYF
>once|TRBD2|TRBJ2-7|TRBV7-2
TGTGCCAGCAGCCCCGCCCCGGCTAGCGGGGGGGAGCAGTACTTC
CASSPAPASGGEQYF
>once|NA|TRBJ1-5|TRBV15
TGTGCCACCAGCAGAGAACAGGGAAATCAGCCCCAGCATTTT
CATSREQGNQPQHF
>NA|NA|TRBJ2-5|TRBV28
TGTGCCAGCAGTCTATCCGTGGCAGGGGCGGGCGGGACCCAGTACTTC
CASSLSVAGAGGTQYF
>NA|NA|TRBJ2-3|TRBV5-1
TGCGCCAGCAGCTGGAACCCAGGGAGCACAGATACGCAGTATTTT
CASSWNPGSTDTQYF
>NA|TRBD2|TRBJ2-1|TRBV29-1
TGCAGCGGGAGGATCGGGGGGGGAGGGGCCAATGAGCAGTTCTTC
CSGRIGGGGANEQFF
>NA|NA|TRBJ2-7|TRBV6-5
TGTGCCAGCAGTCGATCCCTAAGCTCCTACGAGCAGTACTTC
CASSRSLSSYEQYF
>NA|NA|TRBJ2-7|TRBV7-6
TGTGCCAGCAGCCCGACAGGATCCTACGAGCAGTACTTC
CASSPTGSYEQYF
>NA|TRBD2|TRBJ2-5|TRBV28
TGTGCCAGCAACCTACTAGCGGGGGGGCGGAGGGAGACCCAGTACTTC
CASNLLAGGRRETQYF
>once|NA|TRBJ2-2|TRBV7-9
TGTGCCAGCGGTCGACCTGTTGAGGGTGGGGAGCTGTTTTTT
CASGRPVEGGELFF
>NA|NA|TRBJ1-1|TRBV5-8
TGTGCCAGCAGCCGCCGGCAGGGTGGGATGAACACTGAAGCTTTCTTT
CASSRRQGGMNTEAFF
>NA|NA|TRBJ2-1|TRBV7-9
TGTGCCAGCAGTTACAGGGTGAACGATGAGCAGTTCTTC
CASSYRVNDEQFF
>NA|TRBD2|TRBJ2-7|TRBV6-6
TGTGCCAGCAGTTACGGACTAGCGGCATACTACGAGCAGTACTTC
CASSYGLAAYYEQYF
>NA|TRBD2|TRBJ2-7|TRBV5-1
TGCGCCAGCAGCTTGATTAGCGGGAGGGCCGGGGTGAATGGCGAGCAGTACTTC
CASSLISGRAGVNGEQYF
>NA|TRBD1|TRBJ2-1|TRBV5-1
TGCGCTAGCAGCTTAGGGACAGGGGGCTACAATGAGCAGTTCTTC
CASSLGTGGYNEQFF